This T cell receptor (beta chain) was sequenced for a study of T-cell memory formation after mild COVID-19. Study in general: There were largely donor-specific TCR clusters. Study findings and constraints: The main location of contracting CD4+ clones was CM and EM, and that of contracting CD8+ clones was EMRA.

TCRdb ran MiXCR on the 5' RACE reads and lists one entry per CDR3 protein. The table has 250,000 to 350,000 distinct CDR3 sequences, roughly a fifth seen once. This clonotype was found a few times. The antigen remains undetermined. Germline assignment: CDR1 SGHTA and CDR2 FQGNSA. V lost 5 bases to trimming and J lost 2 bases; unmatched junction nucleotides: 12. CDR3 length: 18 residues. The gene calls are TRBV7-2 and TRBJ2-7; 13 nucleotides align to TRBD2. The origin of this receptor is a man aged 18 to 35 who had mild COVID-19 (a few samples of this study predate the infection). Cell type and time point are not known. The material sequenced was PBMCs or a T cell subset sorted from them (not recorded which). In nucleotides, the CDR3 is TGTGCCAGCAGCCCAGGCTTCCGGGGGACTAGCGGGGCCTACGAGCAGTACTTC. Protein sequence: CASSPGFRGTSGAYEQYF.